This paragraph reports one TCR beta chain. This clone was seen a few times. Which antigen it targets is not known. Base quality data are lacking; no much larger clone is found one base away. Inclusion was restricted to participants for whom at least one PBMC sample before ART initiation and at least two post-ART samples were available. Treatment was received in the United States of America by all participants with HIV. Before DNA extraction, cryopreserved samples of about 0.95-10 million PBMC were thawed and washed. At the time of the earliest PBMC sample for each participant with HIV, ages ranged from about 20 to 55 years. Per participant, PBMC samples came from 1-4 timepoints prior to ART initiation and 2-8 timepoints following ART initiation, for a median of 7 samples. For every participant, serial HIV viral load, CD4+ T-cell count, ART history and demographic data were obtained. Using a Qiagen kit on a QIAcube, genomic DNA was extracted from unsorted PBMC, with samples processed in batches of 12.

This entry is derived from a study of long-term antiretroviral therapy in people with HIV (dated by TCRdb to between 2021 and 2022). Regarding the study in general: The earliest samples were collected about a decade before the 2015 WHO recommendation for immediate ART, when ART was typically delayed until CD4 counts fell. This retrospective serial study examined whether starting ART and sustained HIV suppression were associated with changes in the composition and diversity of the TRB repertoire in peripheral blood. A total of about 180 cryopreserved PBMC samples were contributed to the cohort by 30 adults with confirmed HIV infection, with samples collected serially over a mean of approximately six years (range 1-12). Among the 25 to 30 participants with HIV, around 10 were female. No cross-contamination during QIAcube processing was shown when test extractions of a monoclonal T-cell line were performed alongside about 30 polyclonal samples. Overall study outcomes, separate from this receptor: Since PBMC availability was limited, sequencing covered only the TCR beta chain, with no alpha chain pairing. Because pre-ART samples had limited cell numbers, profiling was done on unsorted PBMC rather than on sorted CD4+ and CD8+ T cells. Inferences about post-ART repertoire changes are limited because no data were available on ART adherence, viral resistance or therapy changes. ART initiation was associated with a significant increase in TRB diversity, but diversity stayed significantly below transplant donor controls even after long-term ART. HIV repertoires had narrower CDR3 length ranges than controls, and the network structure suggested an antigen-experienced repertoire that shifted only slightly toward naive after ART. The samples span the years 2004 to 2017, and the ART regimens used at that time may not be as effective as current regimens. Expanded TRB clones identified before ART initiation dominated the repertoire across all time points, though the dominance fluctuated and decreased in many PLHIV after ART.

The immunoSEQ hsTCRB v3.0 assay was used at survey level resolution to sequence the TRB variable region. TRB sequencing targeted a depth of about 40,000-50,000 T-cell genomes per sample. Pooled TRB libraries were sequenced on an Illumina MiSeq with a v3 150-cycle kit. As for how the authors treated the data: Repertoire analysis was performed in R inside a reproducible Nextflow workflow that covered QC, data transformation and analysis. LymphoSeq2, an R package for exploring AIRR-Seq data, was used to implement custom analyses. Several samples that yielded fewer than 5000 total TRB sequences were excluded, so that around 190 HIV repertoires were analyzed. Of the 188 retained HIV repertoires, 55 to 60 were collected before and approximately 130 after ART initiation. Each repertoire was downsampled to 5000 TRB nucleotide sequences, and summary statistics were averaged across 100 downsampling iterations. Only TRB sequences with CDR3 regions of at least seven amino acids were retained for analysis. Diversity was measured with a Shannon entropy-derived clonality score and the Gini coefficient. In repertoire networks, the top 5000 CDR3 amino acid sequences were linked whenever an edit distance of one separated two sequences. For TRB CDR3 amino acid sequences, GLIPH2 was used to predict antigen specificity groups and MHC restriction. Known CMV, EBV, HIV or tissue antigen associations were flagged by matching CDR3 amino acid sequences against VDJdb and McPAS-TCR. Pre-ART, post-ART and control groups were compared with Wilcoxon signed-rank tests and Holm-Bonferroni correction. TCRdb retrieved this table from immuneACCESS and kept in-frame rearrangements only. Not all clones are present; in checked studies, unresolved V genes account for under half, and no reason is known for the remainder. V and J calls and clone size are given by that table; D and trimming were obtained from the DNA. The sample table holds around 13,000 clones, of which 75% to 80% were seen once. Jointly, the top ten make up about a fifth of the sample.

The sequence was obtained from a woman aged 40 to 50 with HIV. The specimen comprised unsorted PBMCs, sampled 0.5 years before starting antiretroviral therapy.

The DNA reads as follows: TGTGCCAGCAGTGACGGTGAAGCATACGGCTACACCTTC. Translated, this is CASSDGEAYGYTF. The chain uses TRBV2 and TRBJ1-2, with no confidently assigned D gene. Based on the germline V gene, the CDR1 and CDR2 sequences are SNHLY and FYNNEI. Taken from cysteine to phenylalanine, the CDR3 has 13 residues. Just CDR3 DNA is preserved here, 39 bases in frame from base 1. V and J lose 3 bases and 8 bases, and a span of 13 bases separates them.